The subject of this entry is one T cell receptor (beta chain). It lacks a known antigen. The input lacks base qualities; no much larger clone sits a single base away. The data belong to a study of blood T cell repertoires in COVID-19 (dated by TCRdb to 2018 to 2021). For the study in its entirety: Samples covering the acute and convalescent phases of COVID-19 were provided by collaborators in the United States, Italy and Spain. The samples were drawn from two sources: the first 160 participants of the ongoing ImmuneRACE study, and 1,000 to 1,500 subjects contributed by 6 global collaborators. The repertoires were released in a freely available public database intended as a resource for research on the immune response to SARS-CoV-2. Where available, HLA class I and class II types were obtained from metadata supplied by the sample provider rather than from assay-based typing. The dataset comprised deeply sampled blood TCRbeta repertoires from subjects exposed to, actively infected with, or recovered from COVID-19. A de-identified subject ID, COVID-19 status, age in years and sex were almost always included in the sample metadata. The material from the prospective study consisted of cDNA or gDNA derived from T cells, B-cell-depleted T cells, or PBMCs.

Collaborating institutions collected whole blood in K2EDTA tubes following their own protocols. For TCRbeta analysis, collaborators shipped samples in one of three forms: frozen whole blood, isolated PBMCs, or DNA extracted from either of those sample types. CDR1 and CDR2, per the germline V gene, are MGHDK and SYGVNS. There are 15 amino acids in the CDR3, from cysteine to phenylalanine inclusive. Of all the DNA, just the CDR3 is kept, 45 bases in frame from base 1. Germline trimming: 6 bases from V, 2 bases from J; junction bases outside gene matches: 6. What the work shows at the level of the full study, not this receptor alone: The amount of clinical and demographic metadata varied by source and participant and was provided uncurated.

The immunoSEQ Assay, a bias-controlled multiplex PCR, was used to amplify TCRbeta CDR3 regions from genomic DNA. As for the original processing: Within the assay, amplification of reference gene primers was used to estimate how many nucleated cells each sample contained. To quantify the absolute abundance of each unique TCRbeta CDR3 rearrangement, sequence reads were collapsed and filtered. Productive Simpson clonality was computed per sample as the square root of Simpson's diversity index over productive rearrangements. TCRdb re-hosts the immuneACCESS table, in-frame sequences only. Its copies lack some clones; in the studies checked, an unresolved V gene accounts for under half of them, and the cause for the rest is not known. The DNA was the basis for D and trimming; V, J and clone size are from that table. This sample has fewer than 250,000 clones in its table, and 80% to 90% of those were observed once. The biggest ten clones account for approximately 2.9% of the sample.

The sequenced sample consisted of peripheral blood. The chain uses TRBV25-1 and TRBJ1-2; 10 of the junction bases match TRBD1. The origin of this receptor is a man aged 50 to 60 with active or convalescent COVID-19. The bases read TGTGCCAGCAGCCACCGGGACAGGGGAAACTATGGCTACACCTTC. It is translated as CASSHRDRGNYGYTF.